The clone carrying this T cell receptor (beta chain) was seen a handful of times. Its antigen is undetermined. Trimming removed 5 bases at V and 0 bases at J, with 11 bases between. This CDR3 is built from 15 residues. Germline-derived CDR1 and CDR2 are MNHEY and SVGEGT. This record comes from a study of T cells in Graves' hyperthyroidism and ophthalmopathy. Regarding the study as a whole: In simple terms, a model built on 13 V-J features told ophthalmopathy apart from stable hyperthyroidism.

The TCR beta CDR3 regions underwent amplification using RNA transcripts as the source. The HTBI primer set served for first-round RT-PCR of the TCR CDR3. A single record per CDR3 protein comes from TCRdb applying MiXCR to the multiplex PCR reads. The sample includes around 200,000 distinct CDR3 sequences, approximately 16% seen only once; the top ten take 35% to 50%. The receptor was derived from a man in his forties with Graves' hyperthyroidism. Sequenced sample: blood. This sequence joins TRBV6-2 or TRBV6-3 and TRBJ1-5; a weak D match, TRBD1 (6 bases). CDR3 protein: CASSGYRDSNQPQHF. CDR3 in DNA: TGTGCCAGCAGTGGCTACAGGGATAGCAATCAGCCCCAGCATTTT.